These 30 T cell receptor beta chains were all obtained from the same sample, sequenced in a study of blood T cell repertoires in COVID-19. The table came from immunoSEQ multiplex PCR; TCRdb's copy has only in-frame clones and leaves some out. The sample lists under 150,000 clones, about 76% seen once, with 8.4% in the top ten. Sequenced material: peripheral blood. All receptors come from an older woman with active or convalescent COVID-19.

Only a few counts were recorded for this clone. This rearrangement joins TRBV19 to TRBJ1-1; 8 nucleotides match TRBD1. CDR3 length: 13 amino acids. Trimming at V came to 10 bases and at J to 5 bases, leaving 9 bases not matched to a gene. Per germline, CDR1 LNHDA and CDR2 SQIVND (reference sequence). CDR3 residues: CATQDRVGTEAFF. DNA for the CDR3: TGTGCCACCCAGGACAGGGTAGGGACTGAAGCTTTCTTT.

The genes are TRBV28 and TRBJ1-4, with unresolved D. This CDR3 has 15 residues. Germline V gives CDR1 MDHEN, CDR2 SYDVKM. With 2 bases removed from V and 5 bases from J, the gap between germline ends came to 12 bases. The DNA for the CDR3 is TGTGCCAGCAGTTTAAACGGTCTGGAGAATGAAAAACTGTTTTTT. Translating it yields CASSLNGLENEKLFF.

The DNA of the CDR3 is TGTGCCAGCAGCTTTAAGAGGGGCACAGATACGCAGTATTTT. As protein: CASSFKRGTDTQYF. The chain links TRBV5-4 to TRBJ2-3, with a weak D call TRBD2 (5 bases). V dropped 2 bases and J dropped 1 base, with 8 bases sitting between them. This CDR3 comprises 14 residues. Germline V gives CDR1 SGHNT, CDR2 YYREEE (reference sequence).

The V call is TRBV27, the J call TRBJ2-7, with TRBD2 matching over 8 bases. CDR3 length: 14 residues. In germline, CDR1 is MNHEY, CDR2 SMNVEV (reference sequence). V shed 6 bases and J 1 base; nucleotides not matched to a gene: 5. The CDR3 nucleotides read TGTGCCAGCAGCTTGACTAGCGAGTCCTACGAGCAGTACTTC. This gives the protein CASSLTSESYEQYF.

Remarks on this clone: One end of the junction varies from germline; a read error may be responsible. The V gene is TRBV7-3, the J gene TRBJ2-1; no clear D. The CDR3 spans 13 residues. Germline V gene lookup returns CDR1 SGHTA and CDR2 FQGTGA. Here the CDR3 reads CASSITEYNEQFF. The CDR3 DNA sequence: TGTGCCAGCAGCATAACAGAGTACAATGAGCAGTTCTTC. The full variable domain, completed using reference TRBV7-3 and TRBJ2-1, is GAGVSQTPSNKVTEKGKYVELRCDPISGHTALYWYRQSLGQGPEFLIYFQGTGAADDSGLPNDRFFAVRPEGSVSTLKIQRTERGDSAVYLCASSITEYNEQFFGPGTRLTVL.

This clone came up a few times. This chain connects TRBV6-2 or TRBV6-3 to TRBJ2-1; TRBD2 aligns across 11 bases. Losses at the gene ends were 5 bases for V and 10 bases for J; bases not matched to a gene: 13. The CDR3 totals 16 residues. Germline V gives CDR1 MNHEY, CDR2 SVGEGT. The CDR3 here is CASSQKTSGRVREQFF. The CDR3, as DNA: TGTGCCAGCAGTCAGAAAACTAGCGGGAGAGTAAGAGAGCAGTTCTTC.

The chain uses TRBV6-6 and TRBJ1-1; a possible D gene is TRBD1 (6 bases). The CDR3 sequence is 15 residues long. Per the germline V gene, CDR1 is MNHNY and CDR2 is SVGAGI (reference sequence). The ends were cut back, 0 bases at V and 4 bases at J, with 12 bases in the middle. CDR3 loop: CASSYSPQGGTEAFF. CDR3 nucleotide sequence: TGTGCCAGCAGTTACTCCCCACAGGGCGGCACTGAAGCTTTCTTT.

The V and J genes are TRBV6-5 and TRBJ2-4; 10 nucleotides match TRBD1. J gave up 6 bases and V 6 bases, and 8 bases lay outside the gene matches. CDR1 and CDR2 from the germline V gene are MNHEY and SVGAGI. CDR3 length: 15 residues. The CDR3 is CASSKPGQGTNIQYF. The DNA of the CDR3 is TGTGCCAGCAGCAAACCGGGACAGGGGACAAACATTCAGTACTTC.

This chain links TRBV5-4 with TRBJ2-5; 7 positions match TRBD1. V lost 0 bases, J lost 2 bases, and 7 bases stayed unmatched. The germline CDR1 and CDR2 sequences are SGHNT and YYREEE (reference sequence). CDR3 length: 16 residues. The CDR3 sequence: CASSLAGNRGQETQYF. CDR3 DNA sequence: TGTGCCAGCAGCTTGGCGGGGAACAGGGGACAAGAGACCCAGTACTTC.

V usage is TRBV29-1 and J usage is TRBJ2-1; no reliable D call. V gave up 5 bases and J gave up 2 bases, with 7 bases separating them. The CDR3 has 12 amino acids. CDR1 SQVTM and CDR2 ANQGSEA come from the germline V gene. CDR3 region: CSVSGAYNEQFF. The CDR3 DNA reads as TGCAGCGTTTCGGGTGCCTACAATGAGCAGTTCTTC.

This clone has a handful of counts. The V and J genes are TRBV19 and TRBJ1-1; D remains unclear. CDR3 length: 13 residues. The germline V gene has CDR1 LNHDA and CDR2 SQIVND (reference sequence). V lost 5 bases and J lost 5, with 12 bases in between. CDR3 loop: CASSAVLWTEAFF. DNA for the CDR3: TGTGCCAGTAGTGCCGTACTCTGGACTGAAGCTTTCTTT.

This chain links TRBV6-1 with TRBJ1-2; D is unclear. V lost 2 bases and J 4 bases, leaving 11 bases between the germline ends. The CDR3 length is 14 residues. Germline lookup yields CDR1 MNHNS and CDR2 SASEGT. The CDR3 spells CASSESEELYGYTF. The CDR3 coding sequence is TGTGCCAGCAGTGAAAGTGAGGAGCTCTATGGCTACACCTTC.

The V call is TRBV5-1, the J call TRBJ2-2; 8 bases agree with TRBD1. Unmatched junction bases numbered 5, after V lost 2 bases and J lost 5 bases. The CDR3 sequence is 15 residues long. Germline V lookup: CDR1 SGHRS, CDR2 YFSETQ. The CDR3 reads CASSFGQGRTGELFF. The CDR3 DNA reads as TGCGCCAGCAGCTTTGGACAGGGAAGGACCGGGGAGCTGTTTTTT.

The chain has TRBV7-2 and TRBJ1-4; 8 bases match TRBD1. The trim removed 5 bases at V and 2 bases at J, leaving 10 bases unmatched. Germline V gene data show CDR1 as SGHTA and CDR2 as FQGNSA. This CDR3 has 17 residues. The CDR3 nucleotides read TGTGCCAGCAGCGAAGAAGTGGGGACAGGCACTAATGAAAAACTGTTTTTT. This codes for CASSEEVGTGTNEKLFF.

V usage is TRBV7-3 and J usage is TRBJ1-2; 7 positions agree with TRBD1. J gave up 7 bases and V 4 bases, and 9 bases lay outside the gene matches. The CDR3 runs to 14 residues. CDR1 is SGHTA, CDR2 FQGTGA, per germline. This chain's CDR3 is CASSSRQGESGYTF. CDR3 sequence (DNA): TGTGCCAGCAGCTCCCGCCAGGGGGAAAGTGGCTACACCTTC.

The chain joins TRBV28 to TRBJ1-1, with D perhaps TRBD1 (5 bases). This CDR3 comprises 16 residues. Deletions cut 10 bases from V and 1 base from J, with 22 bases between. Germline V gives CDR1 MDHEN, CDR2 SYDVKM. The CDR3 loop reads CATQRWEGLGNTEAFF. Written as DNA, the CDR3 is TGTGCCACCCAGCGTTGGGAGGGGTTAGGGAACACTGAAGCTTTCTTT.

The CDR3 bases are TGTGCCAGCAGTTCCCGACGGGGCACTGAAGCTTTCTTT. Translated: CASSSRRGTEAFF. The chain employs TRBV27 and TRBJ1-1; no clear D. This CDR3 is built from 13 residues. CDR1 and CDR2 from the germline V gene are MNHEY and SMNVEV (reference sequence). Deletions cut 4 bases from V and 4 bases from J, with 10 bases between.

The chain uses TRBV7-2 and TRBJ2-7, with TRBD1 identical over 8 bases. This CDR3 comprises 15 residues. V was clipped by 8 bases and J by 2 bases; unmatched bases: 11. The germline V gene encodes CDR1 SGHTA and CDR2 FQGNSA. The CDR3 coding sequence is TGTGCCAGCGGTTATGTGACAGGGGCTACCTACGAGCAGTACTTC. Its translation is CASGYVTGATYEQYF.

V and J are TRBV28 and TRBJ2-7, with 9 bases aligning to TRBD1. Germline V CDR1 and CDR2: MDHEN, SYDVKM. The J segment lost 4 bases and the V segment lost 4 bases, leaving 8 bases of the junction unmatched. The CDR3 sequence is 15 residues long. Here the CDR3 reads CASSSTGDRDYEQYF. CDR3 in DNA: TGTGCCAGCAGTTCTACGGGGGACAGGGATTACGAGCAGTACTTC.

This clone was observed a single time. A junction end diverges from the germline sequence, so it may reflect a read error. J is TRBJ1-2 and V is TRBV29-1; the match to TRBD1 covers 8 bases. The germline V gene encodes CDR1 SQVTM and CDR2 ANQGSEA. CDR3 length: 12 amino acids. The CDR3 loop is CSVGTKPGQVPF. As DNA, the CDR3 is TGCAGCGTTGGGACCAAACCGGGACAGGTCCCCTTC.

This chain links TRBV6-6 with TRBJ2-7; possible D gene TRBD1, 6 bases. This CDR3 has 13 residues. V lost 4 bases, J lost 6 bases, and 13 bases lay in between. Germline V gene data show CDR1 as MNHNY and CDR2 as SVGAGI (reference sequence). The CDR3 protein is CASSLGHLGEQYF. CDR3 bases: TGTGCCAGCAGTTTGGGACATCTGGGCGAGCAGTACTTC.

The chain carries TRBV19 and TRBJ2-1; D gene unclear. This CDR3 is built from 15 residues. CDR1 LNHDA and CDR2 SQIVND come from the germline V gene (reference sequence). V lost 6 bases to trimming and J lost 3 bases, with 15 bases between them. Here the CDR3 reads CASRPLAGVYNEQFF. The CDR3 bases are TGTGCCAGTAGGCCCCTCGCAGGCGTCTACAATGAGCAGTTCTTC.

The rearrangement uses TRBV19 and TRBJ2-1; 7 bases fit TRBD1. V lost 5 bases and J lost 9; bases outside the gene matches: 10. This CDR3 region has 14 residues. Germline CDR1 is LNHDA and CDR2 is SQIVND (reference sequence). CDR3 residues: CASSLLDRSGEQFF. CDR3 nucleotides: TGTGCCAGTAGTCTTCTGGACAGGTCTGGTGAGCAGTTCTTC.

The CDR3 coding sequence is TGTGCCAGCAGCTCACAGGGTCCGCACTATGGCTACACCTTC. Translation: CASSSQGPHYGYTF. The chain has TRBV6-5 and TRBJ1-2; tentatively, D is TRBD1 (6 bases). Trimming removed 6 bases from V and 3 bases from J, with 14 bases in between. The length of the CDR3 is 14 residues. Looked up from germline, CDR1 is MNHEY and CDR2 is SVGAGI.

This clone was observed once. V and J are TRBV5-1 and TRBJ1-1; TRBD1 might be the D (6 bases). Trimming cost V 6 bases and J 4 bases, with 19 bases left between them. Germline CDR1 SGHRS, CDR2 YFSETQ. This CDR3 is built from 15 residues. CDR3 nucleotide sequence: TGCGCCAGCACCTTTGTCCCAGGGGCCTCCACTGAAGCTTTCTTT. Translation: CASTFVPGASTEAFF.

In this sample, this clone turned up once. The V and J genes are TRBV5-1 and TRBJ2-6; D may be TRBD1 (6 bases). Between the trimmed V and J ends, which lost 4 bases and 0 bases, there was a span of 23 bases. The CDR3 contains 20 residues. Germline V gene data show CDR1 as SGHRS and CDR2 as YFSETQ. CDR3 sequence reads: CASSGSGPGHTLSGANVLTF. CDR3 in DNA: TGCGCCAGCAGCGGTTCCGGCCCGGGACATACCCTCTCTGGGGCCAACGTCCTGACTTTC.

This clone was counted between two and nine times. CDR3 region: CASSQERTSGNYEQYV. In DNA, the CDR3 is TGCGCCAGCAGCCAAGAAAGGACTAGCGGAAATTACGAGCAGTACGTC. The J gene is TRBJ2-7, the V gene TRBV4-1, with TRBD2 matching over 10 bases. CDR3 length: 16 residues. The V and J ends lost 0 bases and 4 bases, in that order; junction bases with no gene match: 6. Germline V gene data show CDR1 as MGHRA and CDR2 as YSYEKL.

The chain couples TRBV29-1 to TRBJ2-2, with 8 bases fitting TRBD1. V gave up 8 bases and J gave up 6 bases; unmatched junction bases: 8. The CDR3 spans 13 residues. Germline CDR1 and CDR2: SQVTM and ANQGSEA. The CDR3 spells CSFRTGYPGELFF. In DNA, the CDR3 is TGCAGCTTTAGGACAGGGTATCCCGGGGAGCTGTTTTTT.

Here the CDR3 reads CASSFQGASYEQYF. For the CDR3, the DNA is TGTGCCAGCAGCTTCCAGGGGGCGTCCTACGAGCAGTACTTC. The V call is TRBV5-4, the J call TRBJ2-7; 8 bases line up with TRBD1. V trimming: 2 bases; J trimming: 1 base; junction bases outside the gene matches: 2. CDR1 and CDR2 from the germline V gene are SGHNT and YYREEE (reference sequence). The CDR3 is made up of 14 amino acids.

The rearrangement joins TRBV5-1 to TRBJ2-6; TRBD1 is a possible D gene (6 bases). Germline lookup yields CDR1 SGHRS and CDR2 YFSETQ. This CDR3 is 14 amino acids long. With 6 bases removed from V and 2 bases from J, the gap between germline ends came to 9 bases. CDR3 loop: CASTGTTGANVLTF. The CDR3 region has the DNA TGCGCCAGCACAGGGACAACTGGGGCCAACGTCCTGACTTTC.